This T cell receptor (beta chain) was captured by sequencing in a study of T cells in Graves' hyperthyroidism and ophthalmopathy. In germline, CDR1 is LGHDT, CDR2 YNNKEL (reference sequence). The CDR3 runs 19 residues. V lost 0 bases and J lost 4; bases outside the gene matches: 10. This clonotype was counted between two and nine times. The antigen is unknown. Patients were excluded because of uncontrolled infection, other autoimmune disease, pregnancy or lactation. The TCR beta CDR3 regions underwent amplification using RNA transcripts as the source. When the TCR CDR3 underwent first-round RT-PCR, the HTBI primer set was used. TCRdb redid the calling of the multiplex PCR reads with MiXCR, one entry per CDR3 protein. The data show some 570,000 distinct CDR3 sequences, 15% to 20% seen once. Whole-study findings and limits: The model made its ophthalmopathy prediction, and onset followed a median around six months later. Most expanded thyroid clonotypes above 0.001 also appeared in blood.

The sample comprised blood. The sequence derives from a woman in her late teens or twenties with Graves' ophthalmopathy. The chain links TRBV3-1 to TRBJ2-1; 12 bases line up with TRBD1. The CDR3 DNA is TGTGCCAGCAGCCAAGAGGTTGGGACAGGGGGCTCCCTATACAATGAGCAGTTCTTC. It encodes CASSQEVGTGGSLYNEQFF.